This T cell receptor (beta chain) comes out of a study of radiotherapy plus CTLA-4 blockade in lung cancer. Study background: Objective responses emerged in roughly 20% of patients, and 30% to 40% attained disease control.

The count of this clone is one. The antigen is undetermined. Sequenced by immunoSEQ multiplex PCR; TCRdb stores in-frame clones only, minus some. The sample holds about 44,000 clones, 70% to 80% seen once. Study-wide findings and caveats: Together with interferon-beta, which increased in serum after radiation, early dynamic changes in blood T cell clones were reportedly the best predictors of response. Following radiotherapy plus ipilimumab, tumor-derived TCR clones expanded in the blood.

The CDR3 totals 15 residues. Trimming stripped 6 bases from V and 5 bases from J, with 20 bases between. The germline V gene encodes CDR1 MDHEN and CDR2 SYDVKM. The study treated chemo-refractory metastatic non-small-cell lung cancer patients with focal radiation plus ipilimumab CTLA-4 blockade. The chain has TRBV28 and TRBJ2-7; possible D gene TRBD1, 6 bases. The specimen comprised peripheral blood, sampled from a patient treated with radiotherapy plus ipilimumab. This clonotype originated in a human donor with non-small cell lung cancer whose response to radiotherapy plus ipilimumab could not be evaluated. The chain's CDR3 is CASRQPGYGGHEQYF. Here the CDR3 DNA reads TGTGCCAGCAGACAACCCGGCTATGGGGGCCACGAGCAGTACTTC.